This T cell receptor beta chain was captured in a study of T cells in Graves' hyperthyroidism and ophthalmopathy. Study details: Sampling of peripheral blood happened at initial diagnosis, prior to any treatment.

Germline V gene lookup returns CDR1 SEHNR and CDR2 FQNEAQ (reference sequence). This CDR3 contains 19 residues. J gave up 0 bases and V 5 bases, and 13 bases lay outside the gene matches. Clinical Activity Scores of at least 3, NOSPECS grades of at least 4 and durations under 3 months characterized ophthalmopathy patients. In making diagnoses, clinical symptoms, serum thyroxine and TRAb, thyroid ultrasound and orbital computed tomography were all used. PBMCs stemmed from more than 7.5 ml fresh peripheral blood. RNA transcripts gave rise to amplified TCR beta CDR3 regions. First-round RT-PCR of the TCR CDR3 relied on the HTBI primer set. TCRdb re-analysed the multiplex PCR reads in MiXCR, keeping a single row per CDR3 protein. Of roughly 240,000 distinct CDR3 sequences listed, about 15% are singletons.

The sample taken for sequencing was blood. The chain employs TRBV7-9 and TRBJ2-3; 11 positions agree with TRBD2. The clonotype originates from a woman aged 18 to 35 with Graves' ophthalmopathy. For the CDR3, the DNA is TGTGCCAGCAGCCCGACCGATTTTGGACTAGCGGGTAGCACAGATACGCAGTATTTT. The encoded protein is CASSPTDFGLAGSTDTQYF.